This TCR beta chain was found in a study of blood T cell repertoires in COVID-19. Overall study context: In each case, the material was cDNA or gDNA derived from T cells, B-cell-depleted T cells, or PBMCs.

Germline assignment: CDR1 MNHEY and CDR2 SVGAGI. V gave up 4 bases and J gave up 4 bases, with 17 bases separating them. The CDR3 runs 15 residues. Authors' data handling: By means of reference gene primer amplification, nucleated cell counts were estimated. TCRdb's table, derived via immunoSEQ multiplex PCR, lists solely in-frame clones and lacks some. That table furnishes V, J and clone size, whereas the DNA furnished D and trimming. This table holds tens of thousands of clones, around 81% found once. Material: peripheral blood. This TCR was sampled from a man aged 60 to 69 with acute or convalescent COVID-19. The chain links TRBV6-5 to TRBJ2-7, with D possibly being TRBD1 (6 bases). Written as DNA, the CDR3 is TGTGCCAGCAGTTCTAAGGGGACACCGGGTTACGAGCAGTACTTC. Translated: CASSSKGTPGYEQYF.